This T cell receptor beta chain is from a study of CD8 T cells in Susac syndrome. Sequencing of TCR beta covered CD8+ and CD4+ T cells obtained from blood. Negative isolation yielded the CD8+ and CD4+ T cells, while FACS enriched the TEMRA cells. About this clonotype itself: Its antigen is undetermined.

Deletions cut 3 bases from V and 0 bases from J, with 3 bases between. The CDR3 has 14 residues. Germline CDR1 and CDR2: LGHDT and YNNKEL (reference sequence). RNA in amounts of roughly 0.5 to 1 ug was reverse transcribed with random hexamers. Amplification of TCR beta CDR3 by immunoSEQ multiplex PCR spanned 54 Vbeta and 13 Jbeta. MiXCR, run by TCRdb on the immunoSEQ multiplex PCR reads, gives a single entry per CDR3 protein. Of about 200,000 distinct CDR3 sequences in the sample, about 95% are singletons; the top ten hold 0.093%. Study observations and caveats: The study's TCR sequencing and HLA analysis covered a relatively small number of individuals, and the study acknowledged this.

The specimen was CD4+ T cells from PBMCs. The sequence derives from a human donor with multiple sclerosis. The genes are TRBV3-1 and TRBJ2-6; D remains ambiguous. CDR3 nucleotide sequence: TGTGCCAGCAGCCACAGCTCTGGGGCCAACGTCCTGACTTTC. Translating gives CASSHSSGANVLTF.